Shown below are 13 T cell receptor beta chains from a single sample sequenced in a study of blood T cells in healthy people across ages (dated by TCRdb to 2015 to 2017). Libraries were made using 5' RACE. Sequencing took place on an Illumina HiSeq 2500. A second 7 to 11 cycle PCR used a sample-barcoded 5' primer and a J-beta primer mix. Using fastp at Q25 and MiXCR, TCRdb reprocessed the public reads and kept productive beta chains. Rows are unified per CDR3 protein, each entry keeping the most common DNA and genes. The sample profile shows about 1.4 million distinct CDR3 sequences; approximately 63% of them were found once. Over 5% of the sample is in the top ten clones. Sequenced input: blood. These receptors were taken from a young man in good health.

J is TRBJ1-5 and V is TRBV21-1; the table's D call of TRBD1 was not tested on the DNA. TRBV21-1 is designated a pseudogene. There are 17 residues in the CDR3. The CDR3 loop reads CASSKSGGTDNNQPQHF. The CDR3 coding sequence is TGTGCCAGCAGCAAATCCGGGGGGACAGACAACAATCAGCCCCAGCATTTT.

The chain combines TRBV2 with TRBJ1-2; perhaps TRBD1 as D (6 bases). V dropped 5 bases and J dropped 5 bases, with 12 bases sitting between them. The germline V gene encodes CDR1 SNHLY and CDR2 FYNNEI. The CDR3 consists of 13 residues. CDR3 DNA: TGTGCCAGCAGTTACAGGGCCGATTATGGCTACACCTTC. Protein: CASSYRADYGYTF. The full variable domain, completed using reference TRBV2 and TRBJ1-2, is EPEVTQTPSHQVTQMGQEVILRCVPISNHLYFYWYRQILGQKVEFLVSFYNNEISEKSEIFDDQFSVERPDGSNFTLKIRSTKLEDSAMYFCASSYRADYGYTFGSGTRLTVV.

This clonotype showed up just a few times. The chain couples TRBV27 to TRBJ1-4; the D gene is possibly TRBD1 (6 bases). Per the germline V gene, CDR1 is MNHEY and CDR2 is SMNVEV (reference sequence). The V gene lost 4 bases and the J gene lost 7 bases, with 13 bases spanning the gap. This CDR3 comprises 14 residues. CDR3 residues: CASSSQGLGEKLFF. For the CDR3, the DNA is TGTGCCAGCAGTTCCCAGGGGCTTGGTGAAAAACTGTTTTTT.

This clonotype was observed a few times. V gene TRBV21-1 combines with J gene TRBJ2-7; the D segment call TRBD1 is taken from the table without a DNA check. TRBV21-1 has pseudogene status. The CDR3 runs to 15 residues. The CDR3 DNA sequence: TGTGCCAGCAGCAAGAAGGGACAGATTATATACGAGCAGTACTTC. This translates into CASSKKGQIIYEQYF.

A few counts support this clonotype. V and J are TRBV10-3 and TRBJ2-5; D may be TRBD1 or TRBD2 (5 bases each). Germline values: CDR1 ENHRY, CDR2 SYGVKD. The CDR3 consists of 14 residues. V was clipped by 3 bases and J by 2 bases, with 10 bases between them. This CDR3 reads CAISDGGEQETQYF. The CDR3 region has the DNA TGTGCCATCAGTGATGGGGGTGAACAAGAGACCCAGTACTTC.

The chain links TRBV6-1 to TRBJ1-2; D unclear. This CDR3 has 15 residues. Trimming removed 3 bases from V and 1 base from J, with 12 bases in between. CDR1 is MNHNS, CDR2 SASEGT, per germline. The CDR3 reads CASSDRVLLNYGYTF. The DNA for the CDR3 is TGTGCCAGCAGTGACCGGGTCCTTCTTAACTATGGCTACACCTTC.

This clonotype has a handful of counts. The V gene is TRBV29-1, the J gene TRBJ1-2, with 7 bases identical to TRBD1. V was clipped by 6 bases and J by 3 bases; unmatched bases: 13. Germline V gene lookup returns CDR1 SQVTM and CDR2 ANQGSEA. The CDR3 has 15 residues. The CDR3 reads CSVKPIDDRDYGYTF. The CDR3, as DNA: TGCAGCGTAAAGCCTATCGATGACAGGGACTATGGCTACACCTTC.

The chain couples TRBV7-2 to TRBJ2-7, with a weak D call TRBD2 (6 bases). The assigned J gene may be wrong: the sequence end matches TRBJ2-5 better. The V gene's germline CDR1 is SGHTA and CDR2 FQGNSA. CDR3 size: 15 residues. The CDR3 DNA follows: TGTGCCAGCAGCTTAGACCTACCTCGGGGGGAGACCCAGTACTTC. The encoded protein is CASSLDLPRGETQYF.

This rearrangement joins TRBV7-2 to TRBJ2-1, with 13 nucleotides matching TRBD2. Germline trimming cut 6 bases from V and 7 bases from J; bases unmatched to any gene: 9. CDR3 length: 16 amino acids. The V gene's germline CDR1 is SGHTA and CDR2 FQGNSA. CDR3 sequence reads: CASSSPTSGGRNEQFF. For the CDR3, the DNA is TGTGCCAGCAGTTCCCCGACTAGCGGGGGGAGGAATGAGCAGTTCTTC.

The CDR3 DNA reads as TGCAGTGCCACAGGGGGGGCCCTCTCCTACGAGCAGTACTTC. Its protein product is CSATGGALSYEQYF. This chain joins TRBV20-1 and TRBJ2-7; TRBD1 might be the D (8 bases). This CDR3 is built from 14 residues. V lost 6 bases to trimming and J lost 0 bases, with 15 bases between them. Germline V CDR1 and CDR2: DFQATT, SNEGSKA (reference sequence).

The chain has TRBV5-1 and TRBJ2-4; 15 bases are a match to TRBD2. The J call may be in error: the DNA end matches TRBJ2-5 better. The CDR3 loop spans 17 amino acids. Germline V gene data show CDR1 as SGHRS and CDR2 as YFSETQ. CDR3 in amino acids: CASSPGLAGGPEETQYF. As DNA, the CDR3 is TGCGCCAGCAGCCCCGGACTAGCGGGAGGGCCGGAAGAGACCCAGTACTTC.

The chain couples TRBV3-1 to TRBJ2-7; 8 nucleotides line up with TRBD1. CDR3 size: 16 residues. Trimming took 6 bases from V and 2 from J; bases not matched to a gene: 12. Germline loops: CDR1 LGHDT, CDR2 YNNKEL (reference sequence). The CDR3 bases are TGTGCCAGCAGTTTCGATACCGGGACAGGAACCTACGAGCAGTACTTC. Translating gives CASSFDTGTGTYEQYF.

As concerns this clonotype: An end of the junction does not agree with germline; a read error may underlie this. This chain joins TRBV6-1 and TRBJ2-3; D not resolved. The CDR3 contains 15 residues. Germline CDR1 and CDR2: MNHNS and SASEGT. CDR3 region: CASSEIRSPTDTQYF. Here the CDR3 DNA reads TGCGCCAGCAGTGAAATCCGTTCCCCAACAGATACGCAGTATTTT.